A single sample gave rise to the 4 T cell receptor beta chains below, sequenced in a study of shared clonotypes between healthy human individuals (dated by TCRdb to the early 2020s). For the CD8 naive samples, CD45RO-negative cells were positively selected for CCR7, yielding a CD45RA+CCR7+ population from which TemRA cells were excluded. To prepare the library, the immunoSEQ multiplex PCR assay was applied. TCRdb holds this immuneACCESS table with in-frame rearrangements only. Some clones are missing; in checked studies, unresolved V genes explain under half, and the rest has no known cause. This sample holds about 2 million clones; just under 95% were observed only once. Around 1.1% of the sample lies in the top ten. Sequencing was done on a sample of naive CD8+ T cells sorted from blood. The cell subset or site label, read with the paper, signifies: CD45RA+CCR7+. The receptors were gathered from a young man in good health.

The chain uses TRBV6-1 and TRBJ1-5; D not certain. This CDR3 is 15 amino acids long. From germline, CDR1 is MNHNS and CDR2 SASEGT. V lost 2 bases and J lost 0, with 8 bases in between. The CDR3 sequence is CASSEWASSNQPQHF. The CDR3 DNA reads TGTGCCAGCAGTGAATGGGCTTCTAGCAATCAGCCCCAGCATTTT.

This rearrangement joins TRBV5-1 to TRBJ1-6; 11 bases map to TRBD1. With V trimmed by 7 bases and J by 6 bases, 6 bases remained unmatched. The V gene's germline CDR1 is SGHRS and CDR2 YFSETQ. The CDR3 contains 15 residues. The CDR3 is CASHLGTGGNSPLHF. Written as DNA, the CDR3 is TGCGCCAGCCACCTCGGGACAGGGGGTAATTCACCCCTCCACTTT.

This chain links TRBV11-2 with TRBJ1-1; no definite D call. CDR1 is SGHAT and CDR2 is FQNNGV in the germline V gene. CDR3 length: 13 amino acids. V lost 6 bases and J lost 4, with 12 bases in between. CDR3 loop: CASSPARTTEAFF. For the CDR3, the DNA is TGTGCCAGCAGTCCGGCCAGGACCACTGAAGCTTTCTTT.

The chain links TRBV30 to TRBJ1-2; no clear D gene. The germline CDR1 and CDR2 sequences are GTSNPN and SVGIG (reference sequence). The CDR3 extends over 11 amino acids. V lost 5 bases to trimming and J lost 7 bases, with 11 bases between them. The chain's CDR3 is CAWGRIPGYTF. The CDR3 nucleotides are TGTGCCTGGGGACGGATCCCTGGCTACACCTTC. Full variable domain (remainder filled in from reference TRBV30 and TRBJ1-2): SQTIHQWPATLVQPVGSPLSLECTVEGTSNPNLYWYRQAAGRGLQLLFYSVGIGQISSEVPQNLSASRPQDRQFILSSKKLLLSDSGFYLCAWGRIPGYTFGSGTRLTVV.